These T cell receptor beta chains were read from a single sample in a study of cytomegalovirus exposure and HLA in healthy donors. The protocol was immunoSEQ multiplex PCR, while the TCRdb copy is restricted to in-frame clones and leaves out a portion. The table has about 96,000 clones, approximately 74% seen once. Sequenced sample: PBMCs. These receptors originate from a woman between 70 and 85 years old in good health and CMV-seropositive. Both conserved end residues are part of each CDR3. The D gene is left open where the match is weak. A clone size is listed for some rows: how often the clone was seen (once, few, many), or a class if it is expanded.

cdr3_nt: TGTGCCAGCAGTGAAGAGCAGGGATATGGCTACACCTTC
cdr3_aa: CASSEEQGYGYTF
j_call: TRBJ1-2
d_call: .
clone_size: .
v_call: TRBV2

cdr3_nt: TGTGCCAGCAGCCGTCCAAGCGGGGCGGGACTCTTC
cdr3_aa: CASSRPSGAGLF
j_call: TRBJ2-1
d_call: TRBD2
clone_size: .
v_call: TRBV7-9

cdr3_nt: TGTGCCAGCAGCCCCCCATCGGGGAGGGAGACCCAGTACTTC
cdr3_aa: CASSPPSGRETQYF
j_call: TRBJ2-5
d_call: .
clone_size: few
v_call: TRBV28

cdr3_nt: TGTGCCAGCAGCTTACTAGGGTGGGAGACCCAGTACTTC
cdr3_aa: CASSLLGWETQYF
j_call: TRBJ2-5
d_call: .
clone_size: once
v_call: TRBV5-4

cdr3_nt: TGTGCCAGCAGACTCACCGACAGGGGCCGGGGGCCTTTCTTT
cdr3_aa: CASRLTDRGRGPFF
j_call: TRBJ1-1
d_call: TRBD1
clone_size: .
v_call: TRBV28

cdr3_nt: TGTGCCAGCAGACGGACAGGAGTCTATGGCTACACCTTC
cdr3_aa: CASRRTGVYGYTF
j_call: TRBJ1-2
d_call: TRBD1
clone_size: few
v_call: TRBV7-2

cdr3_nt: TGTGCCAGCAGCCAAGGAGCCTACCCCGAGACCCAGTACTTC
cdr3_aa: CASSQGAYPETQYF
j_call: TRBJ2-5
d_call: .
clone_size: .
v_call: TRBV14

cdr3_nt: TGTGCCAGCAGCCCCCAGGGTGGGAATGGCTACACCTTC
cdr3_aa: CASSPQGGNGYTF
j_call: TRBJ1-2
d_call: .
clone_size: .
v_call: TRBV5-4

cdr3_nt: TGTGCCAGCAGTGAGTTTCGGAACACCATATATTTT
cdr3_aa: CASSEFRNTIYF
j_call: TRBJ1-3
d_call: .
clone_size: .
v_call: TRBV2

cdr3_nt: TGTGCCAGCAGCGGAGTTGGCGGGGAGCTGTTTTTT
cdr3_aa: CASSGVGGELFF
j_call: TRBJ2-2
d_call: .
clone_size: .
v_call: TRBV5-4

cdr3_nt: TGTGCCAGCAGCGTAGCCCTATCGGGGGGGGAGCAAGAGACCCAGTACTTC
cdr3_aa: CASSVALSGGEQETQYF
j_call: TRBJ2-5
d_call: TRBD2
clone_size: .
v_call: TRBV9

cdr3_nt: TGTGCCAGCAGCTTAGATCGGGGGGGCACAGATACGCAGTATTTT
cdr3_aa: CASSLDRGGTDTQYF
j_call: TRBJ2-3
d_call: TRBD2
clone_size: .
v_call: TRBV11-2

cdr3_nt: TGTGCCAGCAGTTCTCCTAGAAGCAATTCACCCCTCCACTTT
cdr3_aa: CASSSPRSNSPLHF
j_call: TRBJ1-6
d_call: .
clone_size: .
v_call: TRBV6-5

cdr3_nt: TGTGCCAGCAGCGTAGCCCCAGCTAGCAATGAGCAGTTCTTC
cdr3_aa: CASSVAPASNEQFF
j_call: TRBJ2-1
d_call: .
clone_size: .
v_call: TRBV9

cdr3_nt: TGTGCCAGTAGTAATATAGACTCCTACGAGCAGTACTTC
cdr3_aa: CASSNIDSYEQYF
j_call: TRBJ2-7
d_call: .
clone_size: .
v_call: TRBV19

cdr3_nt: TGTGCCAGCAGTGAAGGTCTAGCGAACGCAGATACGCAGTATTTT
cdr3_aa: CASSEGLANADTQYF
j_call: TRBJ2-3
d_call: .
clone_size: few
v_call: TRBV6-1